A selection of T cell receptor beta chains follows, all from one sample in a study of cytomegalovirus exposure and HLA in healthy donors. Profiled with immunoSEQ multiplex PCR; TCRdb holds only in-frame clones, not every one. The sample holds some 76,000 clones. Sequencing was performed on PBMCs. These receptors came from a female donor in good health and CMV-seropositive. The CDR3 runs from the conserved cysteine through the conserved F or W. Each record gives: D gene, J gene, V gene, CDR3 protein, CDR3 DNA. The D gene is left open where the match is weak.

D: NA
J: TRBJ1-4
V: TRBV6-6
CDR3: CASSYGPSNEKLFF
DNA: TGTGCCAGCAGTTACGGGCCTTCTAATGAAAAACTGTTTTTT

D: TRBD2
J: TRBJ2-7
V: TRBV19
CDR3: CASRRGGSSSYEQYF
DNA: TGTGCCAGTAGACGGGGCGGGAGTAGCTCCTACGAGCAGTACTTC

D: TRBD1
J: TRBJ1-2
V: TRBV4-2
CDR3: CASSQEPGQGGLYGYTF
DNA: TGTGCCAGCAGCCAAGAACCGGGACAGGGAGGACTCTATGGCTACACCTTC

D: NA
J: TRBJ2-7
V: TRBV19
CDR3: CASSVRGNEQYF
DNA: TGTGCCAGTAGTGTTCGAGGGAATGAGCAGTACTTC

D: NA
J: TRBJ2-7
V: TRBV2
CDR3: CASSAGEQYF
DNA: TGTGCCAGCAGTGCGGGAGAGCAGTACTTC

D: NA
J: TRBJ2-2
V: TRBV5-5
CDR3: CASSLNLATTGELFF
DNA: TGTGCCAGCAGCTTGAATTTAGCCACCACCGGGGAGCTGTTTTTT

D: TRBD2
J: TRBJ2-2
V: TRBV7-2
CDR3: CASSATSGTGELFF
DNA: TGTGCCAGCAGCGCGACTAGCGGCACCGGGGAGCTGTTTTTT

D: NA
J: TRBJ2-7
V: TRBV30
CDR3: CALGAAPYEQYF
DNA: TGTGCCTTGGGGGCAGCCCCCTACGAGCAGTACTTC

D: NA
J: TRBJ2-7
V: TRBV4-1
CDR3: CASSQQVRSYEQYF
DNA: TGCGCCAGCAGCCAGCAGGTCCGATCCTACGAGCAGTACTTC

D: NA
J: TRBJ1-1
V: TRBV4-1
CDR3: CASSQEQSRVGTEAFF
DNA: TGCGCCAGCAGCCAAGAACAGAGCAGGGTAGGAACTGAAGCTTTCTTT

D: TRBD1
J: TRBJ1-6
V: TRBV6-4
CDR3: CASRPGQDNSPLHF
DNA: TGTGCCAGCAGACCGGGACAGGATAATTCACCCCTCCACTTT

D: NA
J: TRBJ1-1
V: TRBV25-1
CDR3: CASNTNTEAFF
DNA: TGTGCCAGCAACACGAACACTGAAGCTTTCTTT

D: TRBD1
J: TRBJ1-1
V: TRBV7-9
CDR3: CASSWDRGDTEAFF
DNA: TGTGCCAGCAGCTGGGACAGGGGCGACACTGAAGCTTTCTTT

D: NA
J: TRBJ2-3
V: TRBV4-2
CDR3: CASSQLQGADTQYF
DNA: TGTGCCAGCAGCCAACTTCAAGGAGCAGATACGCAGTATTTT

D: TRBD1
J: TRBJ1-2
V: TRBV6-1
CDR3: CASSGGTVNYGYTF
DNA: TGTGCCAGCAGTGGGGGGACAGTCAACTATGGCTACACCTTC

D: TRBD1
J: TRBJ1-2
V: TRBV6-5
CDR3: CASSPHRGLPYTF
DNA: TGTGCCAGCAGTCCGCACAGGGGACTTCCCTACACCTTC

D: TRBD1
J: TRBJ1-5
V: TRBV30
CDR3: CAWSDRGTLQPQHF
DNA: TGTGCCTGGAGTGACAGGGGTACATTGCAGCCCCAGCATTTT

D: NA
J: TRBJ1-1
V: TRBV7-2
CDR3: CASSLGGGRAPWNTEAFF
DNA: TGTGCCAGCAGCTTAGGAGGGGGGAGGGCGCCGTGGAACACTGAAGCTTTCTTT

D: TRBD2
J: TRBJ2-1
V: TRBV6-6
CDR3: CASSFSGGDNYNEQFF
DNA: TGTGCCAGCAGTTTTAGCGGGGGGGACAACTACAATGAGCAGTTCTTC

D: NA
J: TRBJ1-4
V: TRBV9
CDR3: CASTPGITNEKLFF
DNA: TGTGCCAGCACCCCCGGTATAACTAATGAAAAACTGTTTTTT

D: NA
J: TRBJ2-3
V: TRBV6-6
CDR3: CASTQADTQYF
DNA: TGTGCCAGCACTCAGGCAGATACGCAGTATTTT

D: NA
J: TRBJ1-3
V: TRBV4-1
CDR3: CASSQGSPPLGNTIYF
DNA: TGCGCCAGCAGCCAAGGAAGCCCCCCACTCGGAAACACCATATATTTT

D: TRBD1
J: TRBJ2-7
V: TRBV6-1
CDR3: CASSQDRGSAYEQYF
DNA: TGTGCCAGCAGTCAAGACAGGGGGAGCGCCTACGAGCAGTACTTC

D: NA
J: TRBJ1-1
V: TRBV7-6
CDR3: CASSPRLAMNTEAFF
DNA: TGTGCCAGCAGCCCAAGACTAGCCATGAACACTGAAGCTTTCTTT

D: NA
J: TRBJ1-2
V: TRBV30
CDR3: CAWSAHTGHGNYGYTF
DNA: TGTGCCTGGAGTGCACACACGGGACACGGGAACTATGGCTACACCTTC

D: TRBD2
J: TRBJ2-3
V: TRBV9
CDR3: CASSGGTSGMTDTQYF
DNA: TGTGCCAGCAGCGGAGGGACTAGCGGGATGACAGATACGCAGTATTTT

D: NA
J: TRBJ1-6
V: TRBV9
CDR3: CASSVEGGYNSPLHF
DNA: TGTGCCAGCAGCGTAGAAGGGGGCTATAATTCACCCCTCCACTTT

D: TRBD2
J: TRBJ2-7
V: TRBV18
CDR3: CASSPRLAGEQPEQYF
DNA: TGTGCCAGCTCACCACGACTAGCGGGAGAACAACCCGAGCAGTACTTC

D: NA
J: TRBJ2-1
V: TRBV4-3
CDR3: CASSQERGSSYNEQFF
DNA: TGCGCCAGCAGCCAAGAAAGGGGGAGCTCCTACAATGAGCAGTTCTTC

D: TRBD1
J: TRBJ2-5
V: TRBV2
CDR3: CASSESGQGESEQYF
DNA: TGTGCCAGCAGTGAATCGGGACAGGGTGAATCGGAGCAGTACTTC

D: NA
J: TRBJ2-3
V: TRBV5-4
CDR3: CASSLSTDTQYF
DNA: TGTGCCAGCAGCCTCAGCACAGATACGCAGTATTTT

D: TRBD1
J: TRBJ1-4
V: TRBV14
CDR3: CASSQDVFPGQVNEKLFF
DNA: TGTGCCAGCAGCCAAGATGTATTCCCGGGACAGGTTAATGAAAAACTGTTTTTT

D: TRBD1
J: TRBJ1-1
V: TRBV2
CDR3: CASNLDRETEAFF
DNA: TGTGCCAGCAACCTCGACAGGGAGACTGAAGCTTTCTTT

D: TRBD2
J: TRBJ2-1
V: TRBV5-1
CDR3: CASSLGKTSGGRYNEQFF
DNA: TGCGCCAGCAGCTTGGGGAAGACTAGCGGGGGACGTTACAATGAGCAGTTCTTC

D: NA
J: TRBJ2-3
V: TRBV29-1
CDR3: CSVEGPVRSTDTQYF
DNA: TGCAGCGTTGAGGGGCCTGTTCGTAGCACAGATACGCAGTATTTT

D: NA
J: TRBJ1-1
V: TRBV5-1
CDR3: CASSLAQGVNTEAFF
DNA: TGCGCCAGCAGCTTGGCCCAGGGTGTCAACACTGAAGCTTTCTTT

D: TRBD2
J: TRBJ2-7
V: TRBV7-9
CDR3: CASSLPPGLAGSNEQYF
DNA: TGTGCCAGCAGCCTCCCCCCGGGACTAGCGGGATCCAACGAGCAGTACTTC

D: TRBD2
J: TRBJ2-7
V: TRBV9
CDR3: CASSWGLAGSYEQYF
DNA: TGTGCCAGCAGCTGGGGACTAGCGGGGTCCTACGAGCAGTACTTC

D: TRBD1
J: TRBJ1-2
V: TRBV5-8
CDR3: CASSRTGNYGYTF
DNA: TGTGCCAGCAGCCGGACAGGGAACTATGGCTACACCTTC

D: NA
J: TRBJ2-3
V: TRBV30
CDR3: CAWSASLADTQYF
DNA: TGTGCCTGGAGTGCAAGCCTGGCAGATACGCAGTATTTT

D: NA
J: TRBJ2-7
V: TRBV30
CDR3: CAWRLWGVSYEQYF
DNA: TGTGCCTGGAGGTTATGGGGCGTCTCCTACGAGCAGTACTTC

D: TRBD1
J: TRBJ2-2
V: TRBV6-6
CDR3: CASSSETGAPAGELFF
DNA: TGTGCCAGCAGTTCAGAGACAGGGGCCCCAGCCGGGGAGCTGTTTTTT